These T cell receptor beta chains were read from a single sample in a study of blood T cell repertoires in COVID-19. Some clones are missing from TCRdb's copy, which holds only in-frame ones; the method was immunoSEQ multiplex PCR. The sample holds about 380,000 clones, 80% to 90% seen once. Sequencing input: PBMCs or T cells enriched from blood (not recorded which). The receptor source for this set is a man aged 25 to 45 who had recovered from COVID-19. The CDR3 runs from the conserved cysteine through the conserved F or W. D genes are given only for firm matches. Some rows have no size entry. The others give once, few or many, or a class for an expanded clone.

j_call | v_call | clone_size | d_call | cdr3_nt | cdr3_aa
TRBJ1-2 | TRBV10-2 | - | - | TGCGCCAGCAGGGGGGCAGGACTCTATGGCTACACCTTC | CASRGAGLYGYTF
TRBJ2-5 | TRBV19 | - | - | TGTGCCAGTAGCAGGAGTCGAGCTAGCGTCGGGACCCAGTACTTC | CASSRSRASVGTQYF
TRBJ2-5 | TRBV18 | - | TRBD2 | TGTGCCAGCTCTCCCCTAGCGGGGAGGGTGGAGACCCAGTACTTC | CASSPLAGRVETQYF
TRBJ2-4 | TRBV11-2 | - | TRBD1 | TGTGCCAGCAGCGGAACAGGGGCAAAAGTCACGCGGGTCAAAAACATTCAGTACTTC | CASSGTGAKVTRVKNIQYF
TRBJ2-1 | TRBV5-6 | - | TRBD2 | TGTGCCAGCTGCCGGGGAGCGGGGCTATACAATGAGCAGTTCTTC | CASCRGAGLYNEQFF
TRBJ1-5 | TRBV2 | - | TRBD1 | TGTGCCAGCACCAACGGACAGGGCGTCCAGCCCCAGCATTTT | CASTNGQGVQPQHF
TRBJ2-7 | TRBV7-2 | - | TRBD1 | TGTGCCAGCAGCTGGGGGACAGGGAGGGAGCAGTACTTC | CASSWGTGREQYF
TRBJ1-5 | TRBV6-5 | - | - | TGTGCCAGCAGTCAACAGGCTCGCCAGCCCCAGCATTTT | CASSQQARQPQHF
TRBJ2-5 | TRBV10-3 | - | - | TGTGCCTCATCCATTGGGACACTACAAGAGACCCAGTACTTC | CASSIGTLQETQYF
TRBJ1-3 | TRBV4-3 | - | - | TGCGCCAGCAGCCAATCACAGACAGTTGTAAACACCATATATTTT | CASSQSQTVVNTIYF
TRBJ2-2 | TRBV27 | - | - | TGTGCCAGCAGTTCGAGAGAGATCGGGGAGCTGTTTTTT | CASSSREIGELFF
TRBJ2-2 | TRBV3-1/TRBV3-2 | - | - | TGTGCCAGCAGCCAAGACAGGGGAAGAGGGGAGCTGTTTTTT | CASSQDRGRGELFF
TRBJ2-1 | TRBV24-1 | - | TRBD1 | TGTGCCACCAGTGATCCGGGACAGGGGGCGAATGAGCAGTTCTTC | CATSDPGQGANEQFF
TRBJ2-1 | TRBV15 | - | TRBD2 | TGTGCCACCAGCAGGACTAGCGGGGGCGATGAGCAGTTCTTC | CATSRTSGGDEQFF
TRBJ2-7 | TRBV5-1 | - | TRBD1 | TGCGCCAGCAGCTTAGGTACAGGGGCTCCGCACGAGCAGTACTTC | CASSLGTGAPHEQYF
TRBJ2-7 | TRBV13 | - | TRBD2 | TGTGCCAGCAGCCCCTGGACTAGCGGGGGAATCTACGAGCAGTACTTC | CASSPWTSGGIYEQYF
TRBJ1-2 | TRBV5-1 | - | TRBD1 | TGCGCCAGCAGCGGTGGGGGGACAGGGGATTATGGCTACACCTTC | CASSGGGTGDYGYTF
TRBJ2-3 | TRBV5-4 | - | - | TGTGCCAGCAGCTTGGCCTCCCCCGATACGCAGTATTTT | CASSLASPDTQYF
TRBJ2-3 | TRBV5-5 | - | TRBD2 | TGTGCCAGCAGCTTGTATTTGAAGGTACAGGCGGGGGAAGATACGCAGTATTTT | CASSLYLKVQAGEDTQYF
TRBJ1-1 | TRBV3-1/TRBV3-2 | - | - | TGTGCCAGCAGCCAAGATATCAGGGTGCCGGCTTTCTTT | CASSQDIRVPAFF
TRBJ1-1 | TRBV10-3 | - | - | TGTGCCACCCTTAGTATGAACACTGAAGCTTTCTTT | CATLSMNTEAFF
TRBJ1-2 | TRBV6-5 | - | - | TGTGCCAGCAGTTACTCGATATCGGGGGACTATGGCTACACCTTC | CASSYSISGDYGYTF
TRBJ1-1 | TRBV7-9 | once | - | TGTGCCAGCAGCTTGGGGGAGGGGGTGAAGAGCACTGAAGCTTTCTTT | CASSLGEGVKSTEAFF
TRBJ1-3 | TRBV4-2 | - | - | TGTGCCAGCAGCCAAGAGGCTTTCTCTGGAAACACCATATATTTT | CASSQEAFSGNTIYF
TRBJ1-2 | TRBV2 | - | TRBD1 | TGTGCCAGGGGGAGACAGGGGGCTCTGGATGGCTACACCTTC | CARGRQGALDGYTF
TRBJ1-4 | TRBV27 | - | - | TGTGCCAGCAGCCCGGCAGGGGCGGTTGAAAAACTGTTTTTT | CASSPAGAVEKLFF
TRBJ1-2 | TRBV10-3 | - | TRBD1 | TGTGCCATCATGCAAGGGGGCTTCGGGCGAGGCTACACCTTC | CAIMQGGFGRGYTF
TRBJ2-3 | TRBV2 | - | - | TGTGCCAGCAGTGACCTCGTCTCAGATACGCAGTATTTT | CASSDLVSDTQYF
TRBJ1-1 | TRBV6-5 | - | - | TGTGCCAGTAGCTTCGGGGGGCGCACTGAAGCTTTCTTT | CASSFGGRTEAFF
TRBJ1-1 | TRBV7-9 | few | TRBD1 | TGTGCCAGCAGCAATACGGGACAGCGCACTGAAGCTTTCTTT | CASSNTGQRTEAFF
TRBJ1-2 | TRBV29-1 | - | TRBD1 | TGCAGCGTTGAAGAACCGGGACAGGGGTGGCGAGGCTACACCTTC | CSVEEPGQGWRGYTF
TRBJ1-1 | TRBV27 | - | - | TGTGCCAGCAGTACGGGGGTGAGGACTGAAGCTTTCTTT | CASSTGVRTEAFF
TRBJ1-2 | TRBV10-3 | - | - | TGTGCCACCCGCGCCGGGGGTCGCACAGGCTTTCCTTGGGGCTACACCTTC | CATRAGGRTGFPWGYTF
TRBJ1-1 | TRBV14 | - | - | TGTGCCAGCAGCCGCGAGATCGGCAGGGCTGAAGCTTTCTTT | CASSREIGRAEAFF
TRBJ2-3 | TRBV7-3 | - | TRBD1 | TGTGCCAGCAGCCCCGACAGGGGGCATACAGATACGCAGTATTTT | CASSPDRGHTDTQYF
TRBJ2-7 | TRBV6-2/TRBV6-3 | - | - | TGTGCCAGCACCCCGTCGGGGTACTACGAGCAGTACTTC | CASTPSGYYEQYF
TRBJ2-7 | TRBV6-5 | - | TRBD1 | TGTGCCAGCAGTTTAACAGGGGGCAGGAACGAGCAGTACTTC | CASSLTGGRNEQYF
TRBJ1-4 | TRBV7-9 | - | - | TGTGCCAGCAGCTCTGGGGGGTTTGCAACTAATGAAAAACTGTTTTTT | CASSSGGFATNEKLFF
TRBJ1-5 | TRBV9 | - | - | TGTGCCAGCAGCTCAGGGAGCAATCAGCCCCAGCATTTT | CASSSGSNQPQHF
TRBJ2-1 | TRBV27 | - | TRBD1 | TGTGCCAGCTGGACAGGTGGAAATGAGCAGTTCTTC | CASWTGGNEQFF
TRBJ1-4 | TRBV7-2 | - | - | TGTGCCAGCAGCCGCCGGGACTTTAGTGAAAAACTGTTTTTT | CASSRRDFSEKLFF
TRBJ2-2 | TRBV10-1 | - | - | TGCGCCAGCAGTGATCCAAACACCGGGGAGCTGTTTTTT | CASSDPNTGELFF
TRBJ2-1 | TRBV9 | - | - | TGTGCCAGCAGTGTGGGCGCGACCCACAATGAGCAGTTCTTC | CASSVGATHNEQFF
TRBJ1-6 | TRBV19 | - | TRBD1 | TGTGCCAGTAGCACAACAGGGGGCCATTCACCCCTCCACTTT | CASSTTGGHSPLHF
TRBJ1-2 | TRBV18 | - | - | TGTGCCAGCTCACCAGTTTCAGGGCGAGGCTACACCTTC | CASSPVSGRGYTF
TRBJ2-7 | TRBV5-4 | few | - | TGTGCCAGCAGCTTGGTGGGCAGGGTGGACGAGCAGTACTTC | CASSLVGRVDEQYF
TRBJ1-5 | TRBV19 | once | TRBD1 | TGTGCCAGTACCGTGGGGACAGGCCGTAGAGAGCCCCAGCATTTT | CASTVGTGRREPQHF
TRBJ2-3 | TRBV4-1 | - | - | TGCGCCAGCAGCCAAGACGCCTGGGGGGGGGCTTTCGCAGATACGCAGTATTTT | CASSQDAWGGAFADTQYF
TRBJ2-1 | TRBV5-4 | - | TRBD2 | TGTGCCAGCAGCTTGCAGCTAGCGGGCTGGGATGAGCAGTTCTTC | CASSLQLAGWDEQFF